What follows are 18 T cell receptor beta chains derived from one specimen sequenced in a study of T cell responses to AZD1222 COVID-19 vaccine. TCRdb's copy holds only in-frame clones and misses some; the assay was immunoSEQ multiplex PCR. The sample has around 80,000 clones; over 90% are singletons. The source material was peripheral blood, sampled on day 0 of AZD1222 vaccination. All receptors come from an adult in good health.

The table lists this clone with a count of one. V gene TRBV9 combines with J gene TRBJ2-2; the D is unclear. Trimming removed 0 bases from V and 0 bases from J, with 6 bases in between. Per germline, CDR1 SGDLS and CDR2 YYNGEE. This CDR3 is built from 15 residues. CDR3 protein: CASSVGLANTGELFF. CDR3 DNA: TGTGCCAGCAGCGTAGGGCTAGCGAACACCGGGGAGCTGTTTTTT.

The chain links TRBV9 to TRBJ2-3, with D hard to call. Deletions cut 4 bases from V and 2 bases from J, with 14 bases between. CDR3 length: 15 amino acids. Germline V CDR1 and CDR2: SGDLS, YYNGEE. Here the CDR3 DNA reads TGTGCCAGCAGCCCAACCCCCCCGCCCACAGATACGCAGTATTTT. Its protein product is CASSPTPPPTDTQYF.

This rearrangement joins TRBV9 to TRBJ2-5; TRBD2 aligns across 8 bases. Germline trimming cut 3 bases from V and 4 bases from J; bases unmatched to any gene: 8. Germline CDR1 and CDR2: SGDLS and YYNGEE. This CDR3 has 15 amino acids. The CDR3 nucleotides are TGTGCCAGCAGCGCAGCCTACGGGGGGGGAGAGACCCAGTACTTC. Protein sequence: CASSAAYGGGETQYF.

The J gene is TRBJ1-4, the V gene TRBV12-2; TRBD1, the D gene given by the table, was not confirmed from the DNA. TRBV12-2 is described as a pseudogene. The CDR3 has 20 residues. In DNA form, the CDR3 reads TGTGCAAGTCGCCTGATCCGGGACAGGGTAAACTTAGCAACTAATGAAAAACTGTTTTTT. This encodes CASRLIRDRVNLATNEKLFF.

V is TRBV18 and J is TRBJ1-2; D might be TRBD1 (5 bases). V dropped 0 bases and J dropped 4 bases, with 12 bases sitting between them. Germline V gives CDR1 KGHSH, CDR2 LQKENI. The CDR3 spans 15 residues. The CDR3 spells CASSPPGQPAYGYTF. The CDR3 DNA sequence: TGTGCCAGCTCACCACCCGGACAACCGGCCTATGGCTACACCTTC.

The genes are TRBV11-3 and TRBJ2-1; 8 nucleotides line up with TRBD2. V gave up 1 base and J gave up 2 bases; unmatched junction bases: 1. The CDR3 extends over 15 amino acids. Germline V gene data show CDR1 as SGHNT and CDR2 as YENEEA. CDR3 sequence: CASSLVGGAYNEQFF. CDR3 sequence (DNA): TGTGCCAGCAGCTTAGTCGGGGGGGCCTACAATGAGCAGTTCTTC.

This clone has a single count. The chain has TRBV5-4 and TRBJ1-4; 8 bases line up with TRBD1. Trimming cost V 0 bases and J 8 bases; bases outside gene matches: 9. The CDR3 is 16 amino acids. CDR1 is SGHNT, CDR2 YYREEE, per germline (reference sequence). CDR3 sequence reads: CASSLAPDREREKLFF. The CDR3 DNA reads TGTGCCAGCAGCTTGGCCCCGGACAGGGAGAGGGAAAAACTGTTTTTT.

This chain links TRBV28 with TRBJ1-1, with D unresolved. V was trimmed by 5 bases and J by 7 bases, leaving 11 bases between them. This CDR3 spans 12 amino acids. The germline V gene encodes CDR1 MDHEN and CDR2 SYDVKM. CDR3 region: CASSPRRHEAFF. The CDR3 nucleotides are TGTGCCAGCAGTCCAAGAAGACATGAAGCTTTCTTT. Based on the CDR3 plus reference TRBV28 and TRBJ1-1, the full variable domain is DVKVTQSSRYLVKRTGEKVFLECVQDMDHENMFWYRQDPGLGLRLIYFSYDVKMKEKGDIPEGYSVSREKKERFSLILESASTNQTSMYLCASSPRRHEAFFGQGTRLTVV.

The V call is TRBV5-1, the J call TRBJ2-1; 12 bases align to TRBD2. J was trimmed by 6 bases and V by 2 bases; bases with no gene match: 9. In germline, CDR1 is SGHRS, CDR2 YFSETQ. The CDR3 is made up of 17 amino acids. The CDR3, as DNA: TGCGCCAGCAGCTTCCGTCCTAGCGGGGGGGCGGGCAATGAGCAGTTCTTC. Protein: CASSFRPSGGAGNEQFF.

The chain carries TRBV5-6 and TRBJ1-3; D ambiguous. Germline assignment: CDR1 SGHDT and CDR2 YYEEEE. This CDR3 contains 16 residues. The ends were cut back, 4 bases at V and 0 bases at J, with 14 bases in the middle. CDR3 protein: CASSLGRRSSGNTIYF. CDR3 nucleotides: TGTGCCAGCAGCCTAGGACGGAGGAGCTCTGGAAACACCATATATTTT.

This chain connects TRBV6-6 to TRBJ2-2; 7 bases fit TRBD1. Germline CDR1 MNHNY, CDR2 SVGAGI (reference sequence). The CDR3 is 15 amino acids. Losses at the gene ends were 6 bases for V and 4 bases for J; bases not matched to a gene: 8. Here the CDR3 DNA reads TGTGCCAGCAGCCCTCCCGACAGGGCCACCGGGGAGCTGTTTTTT. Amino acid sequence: CASSPPDRATGELFF.

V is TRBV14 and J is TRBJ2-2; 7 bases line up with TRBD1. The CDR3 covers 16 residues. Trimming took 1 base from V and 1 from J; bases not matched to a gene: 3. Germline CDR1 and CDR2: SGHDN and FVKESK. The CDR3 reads CASSQVWTGNTGELFF. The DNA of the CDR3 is TGTGCCAGCAGCCAAGTCTGGACAGGGAACACCGGGGAGCTGTTTTTT.

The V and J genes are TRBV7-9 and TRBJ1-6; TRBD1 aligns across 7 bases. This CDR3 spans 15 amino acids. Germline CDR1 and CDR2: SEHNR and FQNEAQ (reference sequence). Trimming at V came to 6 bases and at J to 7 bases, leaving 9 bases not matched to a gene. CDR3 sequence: CASSPPGQMNSPLHF. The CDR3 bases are TGTGCCAGCAGTCCGCCGGGACAGATGAATTCACCCCTCCACTTT.

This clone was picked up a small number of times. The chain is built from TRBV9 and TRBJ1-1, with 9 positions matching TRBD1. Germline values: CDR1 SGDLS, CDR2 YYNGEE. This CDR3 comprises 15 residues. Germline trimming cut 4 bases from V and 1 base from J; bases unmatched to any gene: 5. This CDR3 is CASSPRDRANTEAFF. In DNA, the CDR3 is TGTGCCAGCAGCCCGCGGGACAGGGCGAACACTGAAGCTTTCTTT.

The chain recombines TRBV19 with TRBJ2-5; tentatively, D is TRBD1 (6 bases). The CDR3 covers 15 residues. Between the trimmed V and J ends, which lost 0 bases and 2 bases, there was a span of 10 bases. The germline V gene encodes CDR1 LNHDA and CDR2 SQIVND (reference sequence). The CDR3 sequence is CASSIDRDTQETQYF. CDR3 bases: TGTGCCAGTAGTATAGATCGGGACACTCAAGAGACCCAGTACTTC. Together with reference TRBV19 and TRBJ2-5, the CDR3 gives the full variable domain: DGGITQSPKYLFRKEGQNVTLSCEQNLNHDAMYWYRQDPGQGLRLIYYSQIVNDFQKGDIAEGYSVSREKKESFPLTVTSAQKNPTAFYLCASSIDRDTQETQYFGPGTRLLVL.

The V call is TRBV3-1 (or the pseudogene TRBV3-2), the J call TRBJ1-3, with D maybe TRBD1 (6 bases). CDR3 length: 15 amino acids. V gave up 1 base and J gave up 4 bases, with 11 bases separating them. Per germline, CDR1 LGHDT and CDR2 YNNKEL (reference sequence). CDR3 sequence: CASSQVAGGGNTIYF. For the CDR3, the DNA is TGTGCCAGCAGCCAAGTGGCGGGGGGCGGAAACACCATATATTTT.

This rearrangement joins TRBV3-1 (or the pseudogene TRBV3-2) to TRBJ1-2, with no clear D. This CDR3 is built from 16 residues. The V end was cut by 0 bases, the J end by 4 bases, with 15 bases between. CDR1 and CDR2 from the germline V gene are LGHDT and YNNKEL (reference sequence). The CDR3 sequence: CASSQDFRGGAYGYTF. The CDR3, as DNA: TGTGCCAGCAGCCAAGACTTCCGGGGAGGCGCCTATGGCTACACCTTC.

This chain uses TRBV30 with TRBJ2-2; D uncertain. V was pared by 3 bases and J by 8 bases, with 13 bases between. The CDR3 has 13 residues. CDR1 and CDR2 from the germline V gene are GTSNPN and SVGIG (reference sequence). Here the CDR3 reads CAWSPTNTGELFF. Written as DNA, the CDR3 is TGTGCCTGGAGCCCTACAAATACAGGGGAGCTGTTTTTT.